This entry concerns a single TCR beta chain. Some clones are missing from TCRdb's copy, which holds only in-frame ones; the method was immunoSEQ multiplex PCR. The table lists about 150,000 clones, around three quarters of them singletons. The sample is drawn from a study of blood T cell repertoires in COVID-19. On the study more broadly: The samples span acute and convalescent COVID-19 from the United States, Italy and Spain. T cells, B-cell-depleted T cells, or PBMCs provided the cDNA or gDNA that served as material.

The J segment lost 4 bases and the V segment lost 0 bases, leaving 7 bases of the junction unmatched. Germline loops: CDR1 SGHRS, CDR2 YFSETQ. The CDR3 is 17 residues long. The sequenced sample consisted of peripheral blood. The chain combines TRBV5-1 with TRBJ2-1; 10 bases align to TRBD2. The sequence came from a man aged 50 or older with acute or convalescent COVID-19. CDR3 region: CASSLVVLAGGYNEQFF. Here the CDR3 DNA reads TGCGCCAGCAGCTTGGTAGTATTAGCGGGGGGTTACAATGAGCAGTTCTTC.